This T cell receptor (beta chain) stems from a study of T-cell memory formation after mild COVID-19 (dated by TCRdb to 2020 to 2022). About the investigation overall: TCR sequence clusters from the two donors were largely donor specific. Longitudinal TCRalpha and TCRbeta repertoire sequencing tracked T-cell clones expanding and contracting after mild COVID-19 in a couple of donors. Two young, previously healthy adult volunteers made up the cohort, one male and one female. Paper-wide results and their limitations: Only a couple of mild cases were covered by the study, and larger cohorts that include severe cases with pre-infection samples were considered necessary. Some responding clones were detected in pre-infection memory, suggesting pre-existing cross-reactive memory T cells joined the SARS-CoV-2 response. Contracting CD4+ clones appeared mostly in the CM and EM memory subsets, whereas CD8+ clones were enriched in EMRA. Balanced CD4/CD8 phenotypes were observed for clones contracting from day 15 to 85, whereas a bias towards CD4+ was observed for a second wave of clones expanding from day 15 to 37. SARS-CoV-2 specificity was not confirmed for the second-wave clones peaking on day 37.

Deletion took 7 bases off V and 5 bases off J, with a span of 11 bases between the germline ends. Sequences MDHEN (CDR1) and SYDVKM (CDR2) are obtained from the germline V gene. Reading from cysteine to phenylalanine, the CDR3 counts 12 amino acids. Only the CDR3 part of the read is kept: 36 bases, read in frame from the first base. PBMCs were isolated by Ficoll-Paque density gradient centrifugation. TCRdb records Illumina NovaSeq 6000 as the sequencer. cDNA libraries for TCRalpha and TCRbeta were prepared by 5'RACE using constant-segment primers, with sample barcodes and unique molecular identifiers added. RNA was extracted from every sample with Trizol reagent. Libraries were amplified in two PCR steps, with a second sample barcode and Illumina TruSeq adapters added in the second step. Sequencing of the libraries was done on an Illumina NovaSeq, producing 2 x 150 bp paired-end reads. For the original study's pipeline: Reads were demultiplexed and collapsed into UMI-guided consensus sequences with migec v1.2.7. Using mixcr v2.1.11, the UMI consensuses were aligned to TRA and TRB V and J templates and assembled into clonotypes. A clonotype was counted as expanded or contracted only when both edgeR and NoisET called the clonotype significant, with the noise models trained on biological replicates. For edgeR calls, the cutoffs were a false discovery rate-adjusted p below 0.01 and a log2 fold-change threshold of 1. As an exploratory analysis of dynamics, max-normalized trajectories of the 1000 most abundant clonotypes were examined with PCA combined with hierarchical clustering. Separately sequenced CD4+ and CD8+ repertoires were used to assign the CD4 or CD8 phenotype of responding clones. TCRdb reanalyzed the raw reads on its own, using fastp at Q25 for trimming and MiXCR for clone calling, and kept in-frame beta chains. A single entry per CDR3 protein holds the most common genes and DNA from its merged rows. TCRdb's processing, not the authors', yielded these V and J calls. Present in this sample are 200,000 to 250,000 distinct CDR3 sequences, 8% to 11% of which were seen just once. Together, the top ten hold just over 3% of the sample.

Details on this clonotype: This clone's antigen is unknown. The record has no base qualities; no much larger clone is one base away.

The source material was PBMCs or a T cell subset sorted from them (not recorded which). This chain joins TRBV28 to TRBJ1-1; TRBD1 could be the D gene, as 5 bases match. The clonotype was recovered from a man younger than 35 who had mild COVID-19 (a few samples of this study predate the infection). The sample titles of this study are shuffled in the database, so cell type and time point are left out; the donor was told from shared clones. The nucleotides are TGTGCCAGCAACCGAGGGGCAACTGAAGCTTTCTTT. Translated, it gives CASNRGATEAFF.